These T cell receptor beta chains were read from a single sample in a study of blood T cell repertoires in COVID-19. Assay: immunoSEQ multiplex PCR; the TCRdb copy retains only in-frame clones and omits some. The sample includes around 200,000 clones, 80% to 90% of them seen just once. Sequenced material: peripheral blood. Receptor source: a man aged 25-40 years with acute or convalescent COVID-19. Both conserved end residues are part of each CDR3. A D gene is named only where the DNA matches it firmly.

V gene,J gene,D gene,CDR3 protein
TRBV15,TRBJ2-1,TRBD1,CATRTGIDNEQFF
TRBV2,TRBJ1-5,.,CASSEQGGNQPQHF
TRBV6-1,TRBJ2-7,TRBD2,CASSEGGGSYEQYF
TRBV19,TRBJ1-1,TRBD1,CASSRLYRQGADTEAFF
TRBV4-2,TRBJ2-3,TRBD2,CASSQEGGLIADTQYF
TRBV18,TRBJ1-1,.,CASSPPSRGGTEAFF
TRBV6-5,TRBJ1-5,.,CASKATGFSNQPQHF
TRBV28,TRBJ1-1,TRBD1,CASRLTGRTEAFF
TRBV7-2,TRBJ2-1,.,CASRGGQPNNEQFF
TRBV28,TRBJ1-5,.,CASSYPGESHQPQHF
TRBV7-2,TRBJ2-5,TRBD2,CASSLGALAGGPSQYF
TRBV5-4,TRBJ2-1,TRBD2,CASSPLPSGRDNEQFF
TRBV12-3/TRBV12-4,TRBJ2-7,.,CASRKRLYEQYF
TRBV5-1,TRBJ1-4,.,CASSPPGGREKLFF
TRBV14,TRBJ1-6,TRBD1,CASSNRGFSPLHF
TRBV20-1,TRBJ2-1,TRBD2,CSASVPRGGSYNEQFF